A single sample gave rise to the 31 T cell receptor beta chains below, sequenced in a study of cytomegalovirus exposure and HLA in healthy donors. Using immunoSEQ multiplex PCR, the repertoire was profiled, and TCRdb retains in-frame clones only, with some absent. In the table there are 45,000 to 60,000 clones, over 85% of which are singletons. The sequenced sample consisted of PBMCs. The source is a woman aged 18-35 years in good health and CMV-seronegative.

The chain is built from TRBV5-6 and TRBJ2-5; D might be TRBD1 (6 bases). Germline V gene sequence: CDR1 SGHDT, CDR2 YYEEEE. The V and J ends lost 4 bases and 4 bases respectively, with 14 bases between them. This CDR3 has 14 residues. The CDR3 DNA is TGTGCCAGCAGCCCGTTACAGGGTCCAGAGACCCAGTACTTC. It encodes CASSPLQGPETQYF.

The rearrangement links TRBV15 to TRBJ1-5, with TRBD1 matching 7 bases. V lost 5 bases and J lost 5; bases outside the gene matches: 6. Per germline, CDR1 LNHNV and CDR2 YYDKDF (reference sequence). The CDR3 has 14 amino acids. The CDR3 spells CATSQTGPHQPQHF. The CDR3 DNA is TGTGCCACCAGCCAGACAGGGCCCCATCAGCCCCAGCATTTT.

V is TRBV27 and J is TRBJ1-1; D is unresolved. Trimming removed 8 bases from V and 0 bases from J, with 10 bases in between. Looked up from germline, CDR1 is MNHEY and CDR2 is SMNVEV (reference sequence). This CDR3 contains 13 residues. The CDR3 sequence is CASRLNLNTEAFF. The CDR3 nucleotides read TGTGCCAGCCGACTTAATTTGAACACTGAAGCTTTCTTT.

The V call is TRBV6-4, the J call TRBJ1-2, with D tentatively TRBD1 (5 bases). The CDR3 has 13 residues. Germline CDR1 is MRHNA and CDR2 is SNTAGT. V lost 6 bases, J lost 4 bases, and 12 bases lay in between. CDR3 nucleotides: TGTGCCAGCAGCCGGACGGGGGGCTATGGCTACACCTTC. Amino acids: CASSRTGGYGYTF.

J is TRBJ2-1 and V is TRBV29-1; no clear D. V lost 2 bases and J lost 0, with 8 bases in between. CDR1 is SQVTM, CDR2 ANQGSEA, per germline. The CDR3 loop spans 14 amino acids. The CDR3 spells CSVESTSSYNEQFF. DNA of the CDR3: TGCAGCGTTGAATCCACGAGCTCCTACAATGAGCAGTTCTTC.

This chain uses TRBV15 with TRBJ2-7; 11 bases are shared with TRBD2. This CDR3 has 16 amino acids. V shed 1 base and J 0 bases; nucleotides not matched to a gene: 2. In germline, CDR1 is LNHNV, CDR2 YYDKDF (reference sequence). DNA of the CDR3: TGTGCCACCAGCAGAGGACTAGCGGGGAGCTCCTACGAGCAGTACTTC. Translated, it gives CATSRGLAGSSYEQYF. Variable domain in full (rest from reference TRBV15 and TRBJ2-7): DAMVIQNPRYQVTQFGKPVTLSCSQTLNHNVMYWYQQKSSQAPKLLFHYYDKDFNNEADTPDNFQSRRPNTSFCFLDIRSPGLGDTAMYLCATSRGLAGSSYEQYFGPGTRLTVT.

V and J are TRBV4-3 and TRBJ2-1; D perhaps matches TRBD1 (5 bases). Germline V gene data show CDR1 as LGHNA and CDR2 as YSLEER. With 3 bases removed from V and 1 base from J, the gap between germline ends came to 13 bases. The CDR3 spans 16 residues. The CDR3 loop is CASSQGQGYSYNEQFF. As DNA, the CDR3 is TGCGCCAGCAGCCAGGGGCAGGGATATTCCTACAATGAGCAGTTCTTC.

The chain couples TRBV19 to TRBJ2-2; 11 nucleotides line up with TRBD1. The CDR3 sequence is 15 residues long. The V and J ends lost 3 bases and 5 bases, in that order; junction bases with no gene match: 2. From germline, CDR1 is LNHDA and CDR2 SQIVND (reference sequence). The CDR3 region has the DNA TGTGCCAGTAGTATTGGGACAGGGGGAACCGGGGAGCTGTTTTTT. This sequence encodes CASSIGTGGTGELFF.

The rearrangement joins TRBV9 to TRBJ2-1; TRBD2 matches 9 bases. This CDR3 is 17 amino acids long. In germline, CDR1 is SGDLS, CDR2 YYNGEE. V trimming: 0 bases; J trimming: 5 bases; junction bases outside the gene matches: 9. For the CDR3, the DNA is TGTGCCAGCAGCGTAGGCGGGAGGGCCTACGGTCACAATGAGCAGTTCTTC. It is translated as CASSVGGRAYGHNEQFF.

This rearrangement joins TRBV11-1 to TRBJ1-2, with 7 positions matching TRBD1. The CDR3 totals 19 residues. In germline, CDR1 is SGHAT, CDR2 FQDESV (reference sequence). V was clipped by 1 base and J by 3 bases; unmatched bases: 17. This chain's CDR3 is CASSLGGLKQGIDDYGYTF. As DNA, the CDR3 is TGTGCCAGCAGCTTAGGGGGGCTGAAACAGGGGATTGATGACTATGGCTACACCTTC.

The chain has TRBV7-9 and TRBJ1-2, with D possibly matching TRBD1 (6 bases). The CDR3 has 14 amino acids. CDR1 is SEHNR and CDR2 is FQNEAQ in the germline V gene (reference sequence). V was shortened by 7 bases and J by 6 bases, with 18 bases between the two germline ends. This CDR3 is CASTSWGGVNGYTF. The CDR3 nucleotides are TGTGCCAGCACCTCCTGGGGGGGCGTAAATGGCTACACCTTC.

V is TRBV7-3 and J is TRBJ1-4; D ambiguous. This CDR3 comprises 13 residues. Trimming removed 3 bases from V and 8 bases from J, with 10 bases in between. Germline values: CDR1 SGHTA, CDR2 FQGTGA. CDR3 DNA: TGTGCCAGCAGCTTTTCGAGCGGGGAAAAACTGTTTTTT. Protein sequence: CASSFSSGEKLFF.

The chain recombines TRBV11-2 with TRBJ1-2; 7 bases agree with TRBD1. From germline, CDR1 is SGHAT and CDR2 FQNNGV. The CDR3 covers 14 residues. The J segment lost 4 bases and the V segment lost 5 bases, leaving 7 bases of the junction unmatched. CDR3: CASSPRDRAYGYTF. CDR3 bases: TGTGCCAGCAGCCCACGAGACAGGGCCTATGGCTACACCTTC.

The V call is TRBV30, the J call TRBJ2-2; D may be TRBD1 (5 bases). The CDR3 covers 13 residues. Trimming shortened V by 4 bases and J by 3 bases, and 9 bases separated the two germline ends. Germline V gene sequence: CDR1 GTSNPN, CDR2 SVGIG (reference sequence). CDR3 sequence: CAWTRQYTGELFF. In nucleotides, the CDR3 is TGTGCCTGGACCCGACAGTACACCGGGGAGCTGTTTTTT.

The chain has TRBV6-6 and TRBJ2-3; a possible D gene is TRBD2 (6 bases). Germline V gene sequence: CDR1 MNHNY, CDR2 SVGAGI (reference sequence). The V end lost 6 bases, the J end lost 7 bases, and 14 bases lay between the germline ends. The CDR3 consists of 13 residues. In DNA, the CDR3 is TGTGCCAGCAGCCAAAGGGACTGGAATACGCAGTATTTT. This sequence encodes CASSQRDWNTQYF.

CDR3 sequence: CASSQEGYRDRAHSYEQYF. The CDR3 DNA is TGCGCCAGCAGCCAGGAAGGCTACAGGGACAGGGCGCACTCCTACGAGCAGTACTTC. The chain carries TRBV4-1 and TRBJ2-7; 9 nucleotides match TRBD1. The CDR3 has 19 residues. V was pared by 3 bases and J by 0 bases, with 15 bases of the junction left unmatched. Germline CDR1 and CDR2: MGHRA and YSYEKL.

The chain recombines TRBV4-1 with TRBJ2-7; 11 bases match TRBD1. CDR3 length: 17 residues. The germline gives CDR1 MGHRA, CDR2 YSYEKL. The J segment lost 5 bases and the V segment lost 0 bases, leaving 9 bases of the junction unmatched. The CDR3 DNA reads TGCGCCAGCAGCCAAGATCGAGGGACAGGGGGGAGCAACGAGCAGTACTTC. Protein: CASSQDRGTGGSNEQYF.

The rearrangement joins TRBV11-2 to TRBJ2-3; 8 nucleotides line up with TRBD1. CDR1 and CDR2 from the germline V gene are SGHAT and FQNNGV. This CDR3 has 15 amino acids. Trimming removed 5 bases from V and 5 bases from J; junction bases left unmatched: 9. CDR3 residues: CASSLQDRVGDTQYF. The CDR3 bases are TGTGCCAGCAGCCTTCAGGACAGGGTGGGAGATACGCAGTATTTT.

The rearrangement uses TRBV10-1 and TRBJ2-3; the match to TRBD1 covers 10 bases. Germline lookup yields CDR1 WNHNN and CDR2 SYGVQD (reference sequence). V dropped 5 bases and J dropped 4; count of bases not matched to a gene: 6. The CDR3 has 15 residues. The CDR3 DNA sequence: TGCGCCAGCAGTTCCAGGACAGGGGGTGCAGATACGCAGTATTTT. Protein: CASSSRTGGADTQYF.

The chain links TRBV18 to TRBJ2-7, with TRBD1 matching over 10 bases. Germline trimming cut 1 base from V and 4 bases from J; bases unmatched to any gene: 19. The CDR3 contains 20 residues. Germline V gene data show CDR1 as KGHSH and CDR2 as LQKENI. This chain's CDR3 is CASSPLPGQGMIYGLYEQYV. CDR3 nucleotide sequence: TGTGCCAGCTCACCACTTCCGGGACAGGGGATGATATACGGTCTGTACGAGCAGTACGTC.

This chain's CDR3 is CASSSQGAPSPAMNYGYTF. In nucleotides, the CDR3 is TGTGCCAGCAGCTCACAGGGGGCACCGAGCCCTGCTATGAACTATGGCTACACCTTC. The genes are TRBV7-3 and TRBJ1-2; 9 nucleotides match TRBD1. The CDR3 sequence is 19 residues long. Looked up from germline, CDR1 is SGHTA and CDR2 is FQGTGA. The ends lost 4 bases at V and 2 bases at J; junction bases unmatched: 17.

The J gene is TRBJ1-5, the V gene TRBV2, with unresolved D. Germline CDR1 is SNHLY and CDR2 is FYNNEI. The CDR3 length is 13 residues. Trimming took off 5 bases at V and 11 bases at J, with 16 bases between the two ends. This chain's CDR3 is CASSPDMGQSQHF. In DNA, the CDR3 is TGTGCCAGCAGTCCCGACATGGGCCAGTCCCAGCATTTT.

The rearrangement links TRBV5-4 to TRBJ2-5, with TRBD1 matching over 8 bases. The trim removed 6 bases at V and 0 bases at J, leaving 4 bases unmatched. The CDR3 spans 14 residues. Germline V gene lookup returns CDR1 SGHNT and CDR2 YYREEE (reference sequence). The CDR3 here is CASNPGQDQETQYF. In nucleotides, the CDR3 is TGTGCCAGCAACCCGGGACAGGACCAAGAGACCCAGTACTTC.

V gene TRBV28 combines with J gene TRBJ1-5, with 9 bases fitting TRBD1. The V gene's germline CDR1 is MDHEN and CDR2 SYDVKM. The J segment lost 6 bases and the V segment lost 6 bases, leaving 3 bases of the junction unmatched. The CDR3 runs 13 residues. The DNA for the CDR3 is TGTGCCAGCAGGAAGACAGGGGGTCAGCCCCAGCATTTT. Encoded protein: CASRKTGGQPQHF.

The J gene is TRBJ2-1, the V gene TRBV10-3; TRBD1 might be the D (6 bases). Germline CDR1 reads ENHRY; CDR2 reads SYGVKD. Deletions cut 6 bases from V and 5 bases from J, with 11 bases between. The CDR3 is 13 residues long. CDR3 sequence reads: CAIRGALNNEQFF. CDR3 in DNA: TGTGCCATCAGGGGGGCCCTGAACAATGAGCAGTTCTTC.

The chain carries TRBV6-5 and TRBJ2-3, with a weak D call TRBD2 (5 bases). Per the germline V gene, CDR1 is MNHEY and CDR2 is SVGAGI. The ends were cut back, 6 bases at V and 9 bases at J, with 13 bases in the middle. The CDR3 sequence is 12 residues long. The CDR3 loop reads CASRAESQTQYF. The CDR3 bases are TGTGCCAGCAGAGCGGAGAGTCAGACGCAGTATTTT.

This clone was seen only once. The J gene is TRBJ2-6, the V gene TRBV11-3; D gene ambiguous. The CDR3 has 16 residues. V was pared by 0 bases and J by 2 bases, with 8 bases between. From germline, CDR1 is SGHNT and CDR2 YENEEA. CDR3 loop: CASSLEQLAGANVLTF. The CDR3 DNA reads TGTGCCAGCAGCTTAGAGCAATTAGCTGGGGCCAACGTCCTGACTTTC.

This rearrangement joins TRBV14 to TRBJ2-5, with D uncertain. The ends were cut back, 0 bases at V and 9 bases at J, with 14 bases in the middle. Germline V gene data show CDR1 as SGHDN and CDR2 as FVKESK. The CDR3 totals 14 residues. CDR3 in DNA: TGTGCCAGCAGCCAAGACAACAGTGGGTGGTCCCAGTACTTC. Protein: CASSQDNSGWSQYF.

The chain couples TRBV30 to TRBJ1-1, with 10 bases fitting TRBD1. This CDR3 contains 12 residues. The junction had 3 bases not matched to a gene; V was cut back by 6 bases and J by 5 bases. Germline V gene sequence: CDR1 GTSNPN, CDR2 SVGIG (reference sequence). The CDR3 region has the DNA TGTGCCTGCGACAGGGGGCGAACTGAAGCTTTCTTT. This sequence encodes CACDRGRTEAFF.

The J gene is TRBJ2-4, the V gene TRBV4-3; TRBD1 is a possible D gene (5 bases). V shed 3 bases and J shed 0 bases, with 15 bases lying between them. This CDR3 is built from 17 residues. Germline V CDR1 and CDR2: LGHNA, YSLEER. Written as DNA, the CDR3 is TGCGCCAGCAGCCACAGAACAGGAAAACTAGCCAAAAACATTCAGTACTTC. Its translation: CASSHRTGKLAKNIQYF.

The rearrangement links TRBV7-7 to TRBJ2-2, with a tentative D call TRBD1 (6 bases). Trimming stripped 2 bases from V and 2 bases from J, with 18 bases between. The germline CDR1 and CDR2 sequences are SSHAT and FNYEAQ (reference sequence). The CDR3 consists of 18 residues. The DNA for the CDR3 is TGTGCCAGCAGCTTACACACAGGGATACAGCGCAACACCGGGGAGCTGTTTTTT. Residues: CASSLHTGIQRNTGELFF.